This T cell receptor beta chain was recorded in a study of monozygotic twins with inflammatory bowel disease. Findings and limits, study-wide: Fewer shared clonotypes with others were found in IBD patients than in healthy twins, especially with disease activity. Varying immunosuppressive regimens may have increased patient repertoire variability.

UMIs that included a 6-nucleotide sample barcode were added by template switching, which took place during cDNA synthesis. One entry per CDR3 protein, without DNA, is what TCRdb gives after re-calling the 5' RACE reads. This table lists some 450,000 distinct CDR3 sequences. In regard to this clonotype: Its matching antigen is unknown.

CDR3 length equals 15 residues. CDR1 and CDR2 from the germline V gene are SGHVS and FQNEAQ. The receptor was isolated from a human donor with ulcerative colitis or Crohn's disease, or a healthy co-twin of an affected twin (not recorded which). The sample taken for sequencing was blood. The V and J genes are TRBV7-8 and TRBJ1-6; TCRdb's D call, TRBD1, is unchecked because there is no DNA. The CDR3 reads CASSLPGQGLSPLHF. Full variable domain (remainder filled in from reference TRBV7-8 and TRBJ1-6): GAGVSQSPRYKVAKRGQDVALRCDPISGHVSLFWYQQALGQGPEFLTYFQNEAQLDKSGLPSDRFFAERPEGSVSTLKIQRTQQEDSAVYLCASSLPGQGLSPLHFGNGTRLTVT.